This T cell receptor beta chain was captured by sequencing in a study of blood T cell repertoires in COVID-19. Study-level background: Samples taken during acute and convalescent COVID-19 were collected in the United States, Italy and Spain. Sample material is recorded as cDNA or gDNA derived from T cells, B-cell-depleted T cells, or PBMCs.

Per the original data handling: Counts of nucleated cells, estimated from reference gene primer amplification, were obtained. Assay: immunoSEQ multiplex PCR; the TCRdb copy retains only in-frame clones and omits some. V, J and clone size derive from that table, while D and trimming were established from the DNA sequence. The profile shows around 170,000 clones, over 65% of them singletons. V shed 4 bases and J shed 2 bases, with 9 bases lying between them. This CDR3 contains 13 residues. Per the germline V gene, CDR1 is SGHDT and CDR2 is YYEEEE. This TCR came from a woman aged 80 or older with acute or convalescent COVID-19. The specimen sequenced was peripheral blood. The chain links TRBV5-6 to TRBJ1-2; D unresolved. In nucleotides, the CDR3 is TGTGCCAGCAGCCCGGACTGGAACTATGGCTACACCTTC. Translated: CASSPDWNYGYTF.